This is a list of T cell receptor beta chains from one sample in a study of T-cell memory formation after mild COVID-19. In TCRdb, the 5' RACE reads were re-called with MiXCR into one record per CDR3 protein. The sample carries about 130,000 distinct CDR3 sequences, 20% to 25% recorded once. Sample: PBMCs or a T cell subset sorted from them (not recorded which). These TCRs come from an adult woman who had mild COVID-19 (a few samples of this study predate the infection). Cell type and time point are not known. The conserved cysteine and the conserved F or W are not part of the CDR3 here.

TRBV29-1	14	TRBJ1-2	SVEAHRDRGIYGYT
TRBV7-9	12	TRBJ1-1	ASSRTDGHTEAF
TRBV12-3/TRBV12-4	11	TRBJ1-5	ASTEYGGQPQH
TRBV5-1	10	TRBJ2-7	ASSGEFYEQY
TRBV5-1	11	TRBJ2-7	ASSLGGDYEQY
TRBV7-9	13	TRBJ2-5	ASSYRDRGRETQY
TRBV29-1	10	TRBJ1-2	SGLEGNYGYT
TRBV13	13	TRBJ1-2	ASSHGTGSRYGYT
TRBV20-1	13	TRBJ2-5	SARDSNLVSETQY
TRBV7-9	13	TRBJ2-5	ASSSRAPVPETQY
TRBV5-1	14	TRBJ1-1	ASSFRVSAVNTEAF
TRBV7-2	15	TRBJ2-5	ASSFAPGQGLWETQY
TRBV4-1	14	TRBJ2-7	ASSQDRGRFPYEQY
TRBV7-3	10	TRBJ2-7	ASSLLGGEQY
TRBV15	17	TRBJ2-3	ATSRLTSGGAGLPDTQY
TRBV7-2	16	TRBJ2-3	ASSLLLTSGRFRDTQY